This T cell receptor (beta chain) derives from a study of blood T cell repertoires in COVID-19. Study-level background: From T cells, B-cell-depleted T cells, or PBMCs came the material, which was cDNA or gDNA.

This CDR3 is built from 15 residues. Authors' analysis steps: Amplifying reference gene primers gave estimates of nucleated cell counts. Profiled with immunoSEQ multiplex PCR; TCRdb holds only in-frame clones, not every one. The V and J calls and the clone size are those of that table, but D and trimming were determined from the DNA. The sample has a few hundred thousand clones, under 90% seen once. The cohort comprised adults aged roughly 18 to 95 years residing in approximately 22 US areas. Cohort placement rested on clinical history that participants reported themselves. The TCR was taken from a man younger than 45 with acute COVID-19. What was sequenced was PBMCs or T cells enriched from blood (not recorded which). The rearrangement uses TRBV21-1 and TRBJ2-7; the D segment call TRBD2 is taken from the table without a DNA check. TRBV21-1 is an annotated pseudogene. The CDR3 loop reads CASIDLAGDFHEQYV. The CDR3 DNA sequence: TGTGCCAGCATTGATCTGGCGGGGGATTTCCACGAGCAGTACGTC.